This is a list of T cell receptor beta chains from one sample in a study of T cell changes during pregnancy in multiple sclerosis. The method was immunoSEQ multiplex PCR; TCRdb's version includes in-frame clones alone and lacks a portion of them. The sample lists 45,000 or so clones; around 89% were seen once. This specimen was CD8+ T cells from peripheral blood mononuclear cells, taken after pregnancy. The receptors shown here come from a female donor in good health, enrolled as a control in a pregnancy study. Each CDR3 is given with its conserved first and last residue. Fields, in order: J gene, clone size, V gene, D gene, CDR3 DNA, CDR3 protein. The D gene is left open where the match is weak. The size entry is marked missing in some rows and otherwise reads once, few, many or a size class.

>TRBJ1-5|.|TRBV10-3|.
TGTGCCATCAGTGAGAACAGGGCTCAGCCCCAGCATTTT
CAISENRAQPQHF
>TRBJ1-2|.|TRBV30|TRBD1
TGTGCCTGGAGTTCCGGACAGGGGGCAAGTGGCTACACCTTC
CAWSSGQGASGYTF
>TRBJ2-1|.|TRBV13|TRBD1
TGTGCCAGCAGCCTAGACAGGGGACGCGAGAATGAGCAGTTCTTC
CASSLDRGRENEQFF
>TRBJ2-5|.|TRBV30|TRBD2
TGTGCCTGGAGTTTAGGGACTAGCGGGGGGAGGGAGACCCAGTACTTC
CAWSLGTSGGRETQYF
>TRBJ1-1|.|TRBV7-9|.
TGCGCCAGCAGCGAGTTTCTGGGCCCCACTGAAGCTTTCTTT
CASSEFLGPTEAFF
>TRBJ1-2|.|TRBV7-9|TRBD1
TGTGCCAGCGGCCTTGGTACACAGGGGCCCGCGGTCGGTGGTGGCTACACCTTC
CASGLGTQGPAVGGGYTF
>TRBJ2-1|once|TRBV30|TRBD2
TGTGCCTGGAGTGGGACTAGCGGGGGGTCTCTTTACAATGAGCAGTTCTTC
CAWSGTSGGSLYNEQFF
>TRBJ1-2|.|TRBV5-1|TRBD1
TGCGCCAGCAGTTTCCCAGGGGGCAACGGCTACACCTTC
CASSFPGGNGYTF
>TRBJ1-1|.|TRBV4-3|TRBD1
TGCGCCAGCAGCCAAGTATCACAGGGGACCACTGAAGCTTTCTTT
CASSQVSQGTTEAFF
>TRBJ2-1|.|TRBV10-3|TRBD2
TGTGCCATCAGTGAGTGGGCGACTAGCGGGGGTGAGCAGTTCTTC
CAISEWATSGGEQFF
>TRBJ2-1|.|TRBV5-6|.
TGTGCCAGCAGCGACGGGGGATACAATGAGCAGTTCTTC
CASSDGGYNEQFF
>TRBJ2-5|once|TRBV7-8|.
TGTGCCAGCAGCTTTTCAGCGGGTATCCAAGAGACCCAGTACTTC
CASSFSAGIQETQYF
>TRBJ2-5|.|TRBV7-9|.
TGTGCCAGCAGCTTAGAGGGACACGAGACCCAGTACTTC
CASSLEGHETQYF
>TRBJ2-2|.|TRBV7-9|.
TGTGCCAGCCCCCGGGGGACTTTGAACACCGGGGAGCTGTTTTTT
CASPRGTLNTGELFF
>TRBJ1-4|.|TRBV4-3|TRBD1
TGCGCCAGCAGCCAAGGGGTACAGGGGGGACCTTTCGGATACAAACTGTTTTTT
CASSQGVQGGPFGYKLFF
>TRBJ2-5|.|TRBV7-9|.
TGTGCCAGCAGCTCCCTTGGCTCACAAGAGACCCAGTACTTC
CASSSLGSQETQYF
>TRBJ1-1|few|TRBV15|.
TGTGCCACCAGCAGAGATATCTGGAGGGAGGGACCTCTCAGGACTGAAGCTTTCTTT
CATSRDIWREGPLRTEAFF
>TRBJ2-7|once|TRBV2|TRBD1
TGTGCCAGCAGTGGATGGGGACAGGGGAGTTTGCGCTCCTACGAGCAGTACTTC
CASSGWGQGSLRSYEQYF
>TRBJ2-5|.|TRBV4-1|.
TGCGCCAGCAGTCTAATTACCGGGGAGACCCAGTACTTC
CASSLITGETQYF
>TRBJ2-1|.|TRBV5-8|.
TGTGCCAGCGGGGGTGGGGGCCCCTACAATGAGCAGTTCTTC
CASGGGGPYNEQFF
>TRBJ1-1|.|TRBV27|.
TGTGCCAGCAGTTTATTTAGGGGGTCGAACACTGAAGCTTTCTTT
CASSLFRGSNTEAFF
>TRBJ1-1|once|TRBV9|.
TGTGCCAGCAGCGTAGAGGGAGCCTCCGCGGCTTTCTTT
CASSVEGASAAFF
>TRBJ2-1|.|TRBV7-3|.
TGTGCCAGCAGCCCCTCGGGGGATCGTGAGCAGTTCTTC
CASSPSGDREQFF
>TRBJ1-2|.|TRBV7-9|.
TGTGCCAGCAGCTTGGGGGGGTATGGCTACACCTTC
CASSLGGYGYTF
>TRBJ1-2|.|TRBV19|.
TGTGCCAGTAGTATAGTTGGCGGTTCTAACTATGGCTACACCTTC
CASSIVGGSNYGYTF
>TRBJ1-1|.|TRBV15|.
TGTGCCACCAGCGTAACCCGGGGGACTGAAGCTTTCTTT
CATSVTRGTEAFF
>TRBJ2-7|.|TRBV5-6|.
TGTGCCAGCAGCGGGGACAACTCCTACGAGCAGTACTTC
CASSGDNSYEQYF
>TRBJ2-1|.|TRBV2|TRBD2
TGTGCCAGCACCCGGGGGGGCACCTACAATGAGCAGTTCTTC
CASTRGGTYNEQFF
>TRBJ2-1|.|TRBV6-4|TRBD2
TGTGCCAGCAGTGACGTGGCTAGCGGGGGCTACAATGAGCAGTTCTTC
CASSDVASGGYNEQFF
>TRBJ1-1|.|TRBV5-1|.
TGCGCCAGCAGCCCGACGGGGAACACTGAAGCTTTCTTT
CASSPTGNTEAFF
>TRBJ1-2|once|TRBV27|.
TGTGCCAGCAGTTTAACCGGGGGGAACTATGGCTACACCTTC
CASSLTGGNYGYTF
>TRBJ2-5|.|TRBV5-6|TRBD2
TGTGCCAGCAGCGCCGCGGGGGGCCAAGAGACCCAGTACTTC
CASSAAGGQETQYF
>TRBJ2-5|.|TRBV2|.
TGTGCCAGCAGATTATCAGGGGAAGGCGAGACCCAGTACTTC
CASRLSGEGETQYF
>TRBJ1-2|.|TRBV7-9|.
TGTGCCAGCAGCTACCGACAGTTCTATGGCTACACCTTC
CASSYRQFYGYTF
>TRBJ2-6|.|TRBV7-9|TRBD1
TGTGCCAGCAGCACGCCGGGACAGGCTTACTCTGGGGCCAACGTCCTGACTTTC
CASSTPGQAYSGANVLTF
>TRBJ1-5|.|TRBV7-2|.
TGTGCCAGCAGCTTGGACTCCTCGTTGGTTCAGCCCCAGCATTTT
CASSLDSSLVQPQHF
>TRBJ2-7|.|TRBV5-1|TRBD1
TGCGCCAGCAGCTTGACAGGGGCCTACGAGCAGTACTTC
CASSLTGAYEQYF
>TRBJ1-4|.|TRBV4-2|TRBD1
TGTGCCAGCAGCCCCTCGATGGACAGGGCGGTTGAAAAACTGTTTTTT
CASSPSMDRAVEKLFF
>TRBJ2-5|.|TRBV7-6|.
TGTGCCAGCAGCTTTCGTCCCCTCCGGGGCGGGGAAGAGACCCAGTACTTC
CASSFRPLRGGEETQYF
>TRBJ2-7|once|TRBV4-3|TRBD1
TGCGCCAGCAGCCTGAACAGGGGCCTCTACGAGCAGTACTTC
CASSLNRGLYEQYF
>TRBJ2-1|.|TRBV10-3|.
TGTGCCATCAGTGAGGACTCCAACAATGAGCAGTTCTTC
CAISEDSNNEQFF
>TRBJ2-7|.|TRBV9|.
TGTCCAAGTCGCGGAGCTTCTAGATACGAGCAGTACTTC
CPSRGASRYEQYF
>TRBJ2-3|.|TRBV11-1|.
TGTGCCAGCAGCTTAAATAGGCGGATCTCTACAGATACGCAGTATTTT
CASSLNRRISTDTQYF
>TRBJ2-3|.|TRBV5-4|.
TGTGCCAGCAGCTTGGGGGTGGAGCCTAGCACAGATACGCAGTATTTT
CASSLGVEPSTDTQYF
>TRBJ1-1|.|TRBV7-2|TRBD1
TGTGCCAGCAGCCCAAGACAGGGGGCATATACTGAAGCTTTCTTT
CASSPRQGAYTEAFF
>TRBJ1-4|.|TRBV4-1|.
TGCGCCAGCAGCCAATCGGAAAAACTGTTTTTT
CASSQSEKLFF
>TRBJ1-1|.|TRBV19|.
TGTGCCAGTTCCGGGTCCTATACTGAAGCTTTCTTT
CASSGSYTEAFF
>TRBJ2-1|.|TRBV13|.
TGTGCCAGCAGCTTGTCAGGGCTGCAGTTCTTC
CASSLSGLQFF
>TRBJ2-2|.|TRBV7-8|.
TGTGCCAGCAGCTTTAGGGGGGGAAACACCGGGGAGCTGTTTTTT
CASSFRGGNTGELFF
>TRBJ2-6|.|TRBV30|.
TGTGCCTGGAGTGTAGATGGGGCACTCGACTCTGGGGCCAACGTCCTGACTTTC
CAWSVDGALDSGANVLTF
>TRBJ2-7|.|TRBV4-2|.
TGTGCCAGCAGCCCGCGACAGGAGTTCTACGAGCAGTACTTC
CASSPRQEFYEQYF
>TRBJ2-7|.|TRBV28|TRBD2
TGTGCCAGCAGTTTGCGGGGGAGCGGGGACGAGCAGTACTTC
CASSLRGSGDEQYF
>TRBJ1-6|.|TRBV27|.
TGTGCCAGCGCGGATCCAGGGCGTTCACCCCTCCACTTT
CASADPGRSPLHF
>TRBJ1-2|.|TRBV9|.
TGTGCCAGCAGCGGGCCTCCCTATGGCTACACCTTC
CASSGPPYGYTF
>TRBJ1-6|.|TRBV9|.
TGTGCCAGCAGCGTCCTGTCGGGGGGTGGCTCACCCCTCCACTTT
CASSVLSGGGSPLHF
>TRBJ2-7|.|TRBV7-2|TRBD2
TGTGCCAGCAGCTCAGCGGGGGGAAGCTCCTACGAGCAGTACTTC
CASSSAGGSSYEQYF
>TRBJ1-1|.|TRBV28|.
TGTGCCAGCTCAGACAGGATGAACACTGAAGCTTTCTTT
CASSDRMNTEAFF
>TRBJ1-1|.|TRBV4-1|TRBD1
TGCGCCAGCAGCCAAGAGGGACAGGGGGCGCCGGCTACTGAAGCTTTCTTT
CASSQEGQGAPATEAFF
>TRBJ2-1|.|TRBV7-9|TRBD2
TGTGCCAGCAGCTTCCCGCCGGGACTAGCGGGGGACAATGAGCAGTTCTTC
CASSFPPGLAGDNEQFF